This TCR beta chain was captured by sequencing in a study of long-term antiretroviral therapy in people with HIV (dated by TCRdb to between 2020 and 2023). Study-level background: The earliest samples were collected roughly a decade before the 2015 WHO recommendation for immediate ART, at a time when ART was usually postponed until CD4 counts fell. A retrospective serial study tested whether ART initiation and durable HIV suppression were associated with changes in peripheral blood TRB repertoire composition and diversity. The cohort contributed about 200 cryopreserved PBMC samples from around 30 adults with confirmed HIV infection, collected serially over a mean of approximately six years (range 1-12). Of the 30 participants with HIV, approximately twelve were female. No cross-contamination during QIAcube processing was seen in test extractions of a monoclonal T-cell line run alongside 30 to 35 polyclonal samples.

Participants were included only if at least one PBMC sample before ART initiation and at least two post-ART samples were available. Treatment was received in the United States of America by all participants with HIV. Before DNA extraction, cryopreserved samples containing roughly 1-10 million PBMC were thawed and washed. At the time of the earliest PBMC sample, participants with HIV were aged between about 20 and 54 years. PBMC samples were contributed by each participant from 1-4 timepoints before ART initiation and 2-8 timepoints after ART initiation, with a median of 7 samples. Serial HIV viral load, CD4+ T-cell count, ART history and demographic data were obtained for every participant. Genomic DNA was extracted from unsorted PBMC with a Qiagen kit on a QIAcube, processed in batches of 12 samples. Study-level results and caveats: At every time point, the repertoire was dominated by expanded TRB clones first identified before ART initiation, although this dominance fluctuated and, in many PLHIV, declined after ART. Inferences about post-ART repertoire changes were limited because no data were available on ART adherence, viral resistance or therapy changes. Samples dated from about 2003 to 2018, and the ART regimens used may be less effective than current ones. Compared with controls, HIV repertoires had narrower CDR3 length ranges, and the network structure pointed to an antigen-experienced repertoire that shifted only slightly toward naive after ART. A significant increase in TRB diversity was found to be associated with ART initiation, although TRB diversity was observed to remain significantly below that of transplant donor controls even after long-term ART. Unsorted PBMC were profiled instead of sorted CD4+ and CD8+ T cells because pre-ART samples had limited cell numbers. Because PBMC availability was limited, only the TCR beta chain was sequenced, with no alpha chain pairing.

A note on this clone: Its specific antigen is unknown. It has no much larger one-base neighbor in the sample; base qualities were not kept.

Sequencing of the TRB variable region was done with the immunoSEQ hsTCRB v3.0 assay at survey level resolution. The targeted TRB sequencing depth was about 40,000-50,000 T-cell genomes per sample. TRB libraries were pooled and sequenced on an Illumina MiSeq using a v3 150-cycle kit. The authors' pipeline ran thus. Repertoire analysis was run in R within a reproducible Nextflow workflow that covered QC, data transformation and analysis. LymphoSeq2, an R package for exploring AIRR-Seq data, was used to implement the custom analyses. After excluding a handful of samples that yielded fewer than 5000 total TRB sequences, 150 to 200 HIV repertoires remained for analysis. Among the roughly 190 retained HIV repertoires, 55 to 60 were collected before ART initiation and 129 after ART initiation. Repertoires were downsampled to 5000 TRB nucleotide sequences, and summary statistics were averaged over 100 downsampling iterations. Only TRB sequences with CDR3 regions of at least seven amino acids were retained for analysis. Diversity was measured with a Shannon entropy-derived clonality score and the Gini coefficient. Repertoire networks linked the top 5000 CDR3 amino acid sequences whenever two sequences differed by an edit distance of one. For TRB CDR3 amino acid sequences, antigen specificity groups and MHC restriction were predicted with GLIPH2. Known CMV, EBV, HIV or tissue antigen associations were flagged by matching CDR3 amino acid sequences against VDJdb and McPAS-TCR. Pre-ART, post-ART and control groups were compared with Wilcoxon signed-rank tests and Holm-Bonferroni correction. TCRdb limited this immuneACCESS table to in-frame rearrangements with V and J called. A share of clones is missing; checked studies link under half to unresolved V genes, and the rest is unexplained. That table furnishes V, J and clone size, whereas the DNA furnished D and trimming. The sample has 25,000 to 35,000 clones on record, roughly 93% of them singletons. The ten largest clones add up to around 10% of the sample.

The sequence was collected from a man aged 35-49 years with HIV. The source material was unsorted PBMCs, sampled 6.2 years after starting antiretroviral therapy.

The CDR3: CASSEGPPIGDNTEAFF. The DNA sequence is TGCGCCAGCAGTGAGGGACCGCCTATAGGTGATAACACTGAAGCTTTCTTT. The chain couples TRBV10-1 to TRBJ1-1, with the D gene uncertain. V loses 2 bases of germline sequence and J loses 2 bases, and the interval between the two ends is 18 bases. Taken from cysteine to phenylalanine, the CDR3 has 17 residues. Only the CDR3 DNA is retained, 51 bases long and in frame from the first base. Per the germline V gene (reference sequence), WNHNN is the CDR1 and SYGVQD is the CDR2.